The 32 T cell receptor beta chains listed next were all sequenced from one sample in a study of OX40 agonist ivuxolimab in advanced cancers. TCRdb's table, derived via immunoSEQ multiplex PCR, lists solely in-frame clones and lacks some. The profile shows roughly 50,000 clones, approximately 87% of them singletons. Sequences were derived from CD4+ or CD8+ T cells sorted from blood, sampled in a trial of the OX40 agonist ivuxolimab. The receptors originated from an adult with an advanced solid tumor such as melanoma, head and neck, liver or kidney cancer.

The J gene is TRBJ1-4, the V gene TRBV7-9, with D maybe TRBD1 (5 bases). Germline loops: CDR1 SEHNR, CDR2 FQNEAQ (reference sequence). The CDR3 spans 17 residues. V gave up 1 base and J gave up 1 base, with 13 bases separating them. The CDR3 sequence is CASSLVGVRGTNEKLFF. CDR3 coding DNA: TGTGCCAGCAGCTTAGTTGGGGTTAGGGGAACTAATGAAAAACTGTTTTTT.

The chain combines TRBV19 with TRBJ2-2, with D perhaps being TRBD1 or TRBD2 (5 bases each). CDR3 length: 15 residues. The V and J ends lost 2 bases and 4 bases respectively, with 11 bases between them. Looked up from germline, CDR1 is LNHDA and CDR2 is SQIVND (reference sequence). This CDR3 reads CASSIRGAVTGELFF. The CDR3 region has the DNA TGTGCCAGTAGTATACGGGGCGCGGTCACCGGGGAGCTGTTTTTT.

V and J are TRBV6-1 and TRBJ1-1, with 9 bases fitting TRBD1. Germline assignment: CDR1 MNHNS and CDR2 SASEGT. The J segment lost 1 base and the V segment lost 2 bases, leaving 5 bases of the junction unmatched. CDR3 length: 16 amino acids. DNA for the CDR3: TGTGCCAGCAGTGAAAACAGGGGGCGGGCGAACACTGAAGCTTTCTTT. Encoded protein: CASSENRGRANTEAFF.

DNA for the CDR3: TGTGCCAGCAGCAGGGAGGGCGGCCCTAATAGCACAGATACGCAGTATTTT. Its protein product is CASSREGGPNSTDTQYF. The rearrangement joins TRBV21-1 to TRBJ2-3; the D call in the table, TRBD2, was not verified against the DNA. TRBV21-1 is a pseudogene locus. The CDR3 consists of 17 residues.

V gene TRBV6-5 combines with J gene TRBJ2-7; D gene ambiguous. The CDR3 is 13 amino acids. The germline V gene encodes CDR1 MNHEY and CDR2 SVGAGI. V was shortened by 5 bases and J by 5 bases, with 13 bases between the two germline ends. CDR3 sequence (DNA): TGTGCCAGCAGTGAAGTGGGTAAGGACGAGCAGTACTTC. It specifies CASSEVGKDEQYF.

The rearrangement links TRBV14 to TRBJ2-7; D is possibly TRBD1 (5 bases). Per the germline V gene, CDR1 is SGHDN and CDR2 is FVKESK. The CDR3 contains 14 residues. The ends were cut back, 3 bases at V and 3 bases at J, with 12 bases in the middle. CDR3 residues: CASSQAGWVYEQYF. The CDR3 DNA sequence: TGTGCCAGCAGCCAGGCAGGGTGGGTCTACGAGCAGTACTTC.

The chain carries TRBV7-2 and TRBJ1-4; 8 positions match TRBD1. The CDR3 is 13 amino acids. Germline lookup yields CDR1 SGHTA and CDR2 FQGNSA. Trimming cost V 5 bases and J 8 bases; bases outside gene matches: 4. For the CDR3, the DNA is TGTGCCAGCAGCAACAGGGGGGGAGAAAAACTGTTTTTT. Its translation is CASSNRGGEKLFF. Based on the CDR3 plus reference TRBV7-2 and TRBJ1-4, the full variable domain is GAGVSQSPSNKVTEKGKDVELRCDPISGHTALYWYRQSLGQGLEFLIYFQGNSAPDKSGLPSDRFSAERTGGSVSTLTIQRTQQEDSAVYLCASSNRGGEKLFFGSGTQLSVL.

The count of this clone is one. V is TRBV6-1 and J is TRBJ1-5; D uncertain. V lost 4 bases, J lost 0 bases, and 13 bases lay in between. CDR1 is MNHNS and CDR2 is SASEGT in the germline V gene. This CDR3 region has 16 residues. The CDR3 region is CASSVQLGNSNQPQHF. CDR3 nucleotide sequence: TGTGCCAGCAGTGTCCAGTTGGGTAATAGCAATCAGCCCCAGCATTTT.

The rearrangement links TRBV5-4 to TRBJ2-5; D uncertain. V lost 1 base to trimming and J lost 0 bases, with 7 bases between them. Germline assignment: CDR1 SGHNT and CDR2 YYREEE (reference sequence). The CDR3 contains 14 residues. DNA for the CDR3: TGTGCCAGCAGCTTGAAAGCTTACCAAGAGACCCAGTACTTC. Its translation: CASSLKAYQETQYF.

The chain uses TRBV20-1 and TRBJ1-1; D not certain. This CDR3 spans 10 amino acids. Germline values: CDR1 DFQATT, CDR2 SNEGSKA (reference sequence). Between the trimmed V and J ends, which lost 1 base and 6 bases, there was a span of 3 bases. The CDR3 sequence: CSARGPEAFF. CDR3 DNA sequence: TGCAGTGCTAGAGGCCCTGAAGCTTTCTTT.

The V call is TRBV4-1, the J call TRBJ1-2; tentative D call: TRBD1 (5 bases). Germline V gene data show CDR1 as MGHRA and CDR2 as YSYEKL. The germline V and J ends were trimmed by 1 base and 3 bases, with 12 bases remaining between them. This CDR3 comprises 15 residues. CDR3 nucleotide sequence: TGCGCCAGCAGCCAAGGCAGGGTTGGAGACTATGGCTACACCTTC. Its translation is CASSQGRVGDYGYTF.

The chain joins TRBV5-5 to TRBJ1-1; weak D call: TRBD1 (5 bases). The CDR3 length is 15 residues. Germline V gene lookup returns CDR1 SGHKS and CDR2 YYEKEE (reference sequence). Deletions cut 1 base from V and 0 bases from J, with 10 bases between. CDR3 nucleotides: TGTGCCAGCAGCTTGCGACAGTCGATGAACACTGAAGCTTTCTTT. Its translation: CASSLRQSMNTEAFF.

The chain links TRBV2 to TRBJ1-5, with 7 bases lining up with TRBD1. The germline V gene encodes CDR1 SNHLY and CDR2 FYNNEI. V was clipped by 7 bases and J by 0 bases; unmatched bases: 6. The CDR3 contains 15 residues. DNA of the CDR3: TGTGCCAGCACCCCGACAGGGTTTAGCAATCAGCCCCAGCATTTT. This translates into CASTPTGFSNQPQHF.

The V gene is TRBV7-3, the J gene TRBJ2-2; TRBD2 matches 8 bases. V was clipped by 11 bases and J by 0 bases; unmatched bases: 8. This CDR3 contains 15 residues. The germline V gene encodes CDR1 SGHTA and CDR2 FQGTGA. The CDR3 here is CALPGGATNTGELFF. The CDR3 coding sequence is TGTGCCTTACCCGGGGGGGCTACGAACACCGGGGAGCTGTTTTTT.

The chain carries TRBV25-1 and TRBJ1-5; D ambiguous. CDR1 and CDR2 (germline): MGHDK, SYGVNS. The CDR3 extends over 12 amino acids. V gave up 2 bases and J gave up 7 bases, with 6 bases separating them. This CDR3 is CASSEAMQPQHF. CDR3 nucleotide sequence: TGTGCCAGCAGTGAAGCGATGCAGCCCCAGCATTTT.

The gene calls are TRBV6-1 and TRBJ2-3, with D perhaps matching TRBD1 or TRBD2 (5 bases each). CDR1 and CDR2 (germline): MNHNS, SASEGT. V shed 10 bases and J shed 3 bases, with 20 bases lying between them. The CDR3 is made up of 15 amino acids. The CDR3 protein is CATKLNGARTDTQYF. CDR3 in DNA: TGTGCCACGAAATTGAACGGGGCTAGGACAGATACGCAGTATTTT.

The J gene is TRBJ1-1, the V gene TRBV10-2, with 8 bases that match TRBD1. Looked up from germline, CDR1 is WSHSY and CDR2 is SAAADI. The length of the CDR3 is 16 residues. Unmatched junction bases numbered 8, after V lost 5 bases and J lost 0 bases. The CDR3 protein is CASSSRQGWVNTEAFF. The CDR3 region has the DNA TGCGCCAGCAGTTCTCGACAGGGGTGGGTGAACACTGAAGCTTTCTTT.

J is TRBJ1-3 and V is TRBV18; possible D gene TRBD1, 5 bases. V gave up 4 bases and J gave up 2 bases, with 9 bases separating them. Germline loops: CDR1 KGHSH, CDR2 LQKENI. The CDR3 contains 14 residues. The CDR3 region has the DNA TGTGCCAGCTCACAGAGGGACCCTGGAAACACCATATATTTT. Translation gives CASSQRDPGNTIYF.

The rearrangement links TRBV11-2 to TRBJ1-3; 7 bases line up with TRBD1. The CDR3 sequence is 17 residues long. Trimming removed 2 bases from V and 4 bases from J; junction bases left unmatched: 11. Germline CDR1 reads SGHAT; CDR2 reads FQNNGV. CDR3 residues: CASSLTRQGSEGNTIYF. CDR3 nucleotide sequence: TGTGCCAGCAGCTTAACAAGACAGGGATCGGAAGGAAACACCATATATTTT.

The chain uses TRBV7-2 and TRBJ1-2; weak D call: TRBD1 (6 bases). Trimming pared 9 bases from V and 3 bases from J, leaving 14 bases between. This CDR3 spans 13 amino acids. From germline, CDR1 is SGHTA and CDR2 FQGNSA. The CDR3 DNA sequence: TGTGCCAGTCGTCAGGGGCCCGACTATGGCTACACCTTC. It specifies CASRQGPDYGYTF.

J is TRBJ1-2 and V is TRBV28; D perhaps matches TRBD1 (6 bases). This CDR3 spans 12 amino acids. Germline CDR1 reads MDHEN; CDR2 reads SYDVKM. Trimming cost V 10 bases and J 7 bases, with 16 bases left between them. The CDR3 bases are TGTGCCACCTCCACAGGGAGCTCTGGCTACACCTTC. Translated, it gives CATSTGSSGYTF.

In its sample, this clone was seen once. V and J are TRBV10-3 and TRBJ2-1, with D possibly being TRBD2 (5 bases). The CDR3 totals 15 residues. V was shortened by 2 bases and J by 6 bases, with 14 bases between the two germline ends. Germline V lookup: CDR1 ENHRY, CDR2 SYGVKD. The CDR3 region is CAISEGGGSGNEQFF. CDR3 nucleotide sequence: TGTGCCATCAGTGAGGGAGGCGGGTCCGGCAATGAGCAGTTCTTC.

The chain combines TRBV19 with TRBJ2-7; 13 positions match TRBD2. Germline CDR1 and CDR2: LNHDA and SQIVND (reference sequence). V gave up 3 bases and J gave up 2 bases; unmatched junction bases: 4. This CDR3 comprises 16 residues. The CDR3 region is CASSMGGTSGAYEQYF. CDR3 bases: TGTGCCAGTAGTATGGGAGGGACTAGCGGGGCCTACGAGCAGTACTTC.

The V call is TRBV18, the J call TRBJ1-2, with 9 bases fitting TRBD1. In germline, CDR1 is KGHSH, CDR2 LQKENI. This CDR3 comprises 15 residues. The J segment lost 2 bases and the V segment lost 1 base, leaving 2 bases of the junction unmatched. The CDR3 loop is CASSPRGQGNYGYTF. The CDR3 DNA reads TGTGCCAGCTCACCACGGGGACAGGGCAACTATGGCTACACCTTC.

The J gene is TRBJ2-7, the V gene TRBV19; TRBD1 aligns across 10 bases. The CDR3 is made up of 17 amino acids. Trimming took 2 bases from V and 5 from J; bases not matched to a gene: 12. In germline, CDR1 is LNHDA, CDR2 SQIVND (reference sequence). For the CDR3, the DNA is TGTGCCAGTAGTATAACCTCCGGGACAGGGGTCAATAACGAGCAGTACTTC. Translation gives CASSITSGTGVNNEQYF.

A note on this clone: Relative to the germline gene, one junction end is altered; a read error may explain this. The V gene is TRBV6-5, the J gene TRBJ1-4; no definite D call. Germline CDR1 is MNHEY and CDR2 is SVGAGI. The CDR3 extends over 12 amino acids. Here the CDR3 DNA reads TGCCCCGGCAGCACAACTAATGAAAAACTGTTTTTT. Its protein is CPGSTTNEKLFF.

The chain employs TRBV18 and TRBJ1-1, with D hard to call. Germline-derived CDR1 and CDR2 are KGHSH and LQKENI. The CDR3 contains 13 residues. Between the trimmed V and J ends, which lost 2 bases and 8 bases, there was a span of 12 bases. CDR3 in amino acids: CASSPIERGEAFF. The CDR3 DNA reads TGTGCCAGCTCACCAATCGAACGGGGAGAAGCTTTCTTT.

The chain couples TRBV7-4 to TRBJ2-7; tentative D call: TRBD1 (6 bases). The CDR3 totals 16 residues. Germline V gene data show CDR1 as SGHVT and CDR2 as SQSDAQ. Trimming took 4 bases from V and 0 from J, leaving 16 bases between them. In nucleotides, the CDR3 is TGTGCCAGCAGCTACAAACAGGGAAAAACCTCCTACGAGCAGTACTTC. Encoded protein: CASSYKQGKTSYEQYF.

CDR3 bases: TGTGCCAGCAGCTTAATGGACTTACCCACAGATACGCAGTATTTT. It yields the protein CASSLMDLPTDTQYF. The rearrangement links TRBV7-2 to TRBJ2-3; D possibly corresponds to TRBD2 (5 bases). This CDR3 is built from 15 residues. Germline CDR1 is SGHTA and CDR2 is FQGNSA. Trimming cost V 2 bases and J 2 bases, with 11 bases left between them.

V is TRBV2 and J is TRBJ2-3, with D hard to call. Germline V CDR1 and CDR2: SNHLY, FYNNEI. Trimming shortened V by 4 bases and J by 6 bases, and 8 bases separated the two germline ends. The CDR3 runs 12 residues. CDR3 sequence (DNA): TGTGCCAGCAGTGTGACGGCGGATACGCAGTATTTT. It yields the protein CASSVTADTQYF.

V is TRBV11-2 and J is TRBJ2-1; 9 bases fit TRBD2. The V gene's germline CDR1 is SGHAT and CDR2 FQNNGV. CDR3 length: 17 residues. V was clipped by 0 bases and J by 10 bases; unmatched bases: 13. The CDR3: CASSLDEASGVNGEQFF. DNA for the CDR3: TGTGCCAGCAGCTTAGATGAGGCTAGCGGGGTAAATGGGGAGCAGTTCTTC.

CDR3 loop: CASRTQGGVVGELFF. CDR3 in DNA: TGTGCCAGCCGAACACAGGGAGGTGTGGTCGGGGAGCTGTTTTTT. The chain employs TRBV6-5 and TRBJ2-2, with D perhaps assigned TRBD1 or TRBD2 (6 bases each). Trimming took 8 bases from V and 7 from J, leaving 20 bases between them. The germline gives CDR1 MNHEY, CDR2 SVGAGI. The CDR3 loop spans 15 amino acids.